This T cell receptor (beta chain) was sequenced in a study of OX40 agonist ivuxolimab in advanced cancers. Turning to the study itself: People who had prior anti-PD-1, anti-PD-L1 or anti-CTLA-4 therapy could take part, and less than 50% had some. Whole-study results and caveats: Doses of 0.1 to 3.0 mg/kg were accompanied by clonal expansion of CD4+ and CD8+ blood T cells by week 6. Among expanded peripheral T cells, antigen specificity went undetermined.

Germline CDR1 KGHSH, CDR2 LQKENI. The CDR3 is 14 residues long. V lost 3 bases, J lost 6 bases, and 12 bases lay in between. Data came from immunoSEQ multiplex PCR; TCRdb stores just in-frame clones and leaves some out. This table has fewer than 80,000 clones, under 85% appearing once. Details on this clone: No antigen is known for it.

The sequence was collected from an adult with an advanced solid tumor such as melanoma, head and neck, liver or kidney cancer. This chain joins TRBV18 and TRBJ1-5; D unclear. The sample was CD4+ or CD8+ T cells sorted from blood, taken in a trial of the OX40 agonist ivuxolimab. This CDR3 is CASSPVEGFQPQHF. CDR3 coding DNA: TGTGCCAGCTCACCGGTTGAAGGGTTTCAGCCCCAGCATTTT.